Listed below are T cell receptor beta chains from one sample, sequenced in a study of blood T cell repertoires in COVID-19. Using immunoSEQ multiplex PCR, the repertoire was profiled, and TCRdb retains in-frame clones only, with some absent. The table records about 250,000 clones, 70% to 90% of them present only once. Sample: peripheral blood. Receptors were obtained from a man aged 80 or over with acute or convalescent COVID-19. Both conserved end residues are trimmed from each CDR3. A D gene is named only where the DNA matches it firmly. The size entry is marked missing in some rows and otherwise reads once, few, many or a size class.

cdr3_aa d_call v_call clone_size
ASSQDPPTLAGEDEQY TRBD2 TRBV4-3 NA
ASSRGVSNTGELF NA TRBV14 once
ASSLDPRVSYNEQF NA TRBV5-1 NA
ASSLNGRSEETQY NA TRBV7-3 NA
ASSGLAGFRDTQY TRBD2 TRBV7-8 NA
ASTAGDRGNQPQH TRBD1 TRBV19 few
ASSPILAGETQY TRBD2 TRBV18 NA
ASSPQVEETQY NA TRBV2 NA
ATSRGGGWANTEAF NA TRBV15 NA
ASSQDRGRETQY TRBD1 TRBV5-1 NA
ASSSFGGERETQY TRBD2 TRBV3-1/TRBV3-2 NA
ASRKTGEGTEAF TRBD1 TRBV2 NA